The 13 T cell receptor beta chains below all came from one sample that was sequenced in a study of post-analysis software for immune sequencing data. Their antigens are not known. Study-wide results and limits: Patients used several TRBV segments, including TRBV5-6, TRBV5-1 and TRBV20-1, more often than controls.

The TCR beta cDNA libraries contained unique molecular identifiers. In TCRdb, the PCR reads were re-called with MiXCR into one record per CDR3 protein. The sample has 750,000 to 950,000 distinct CDR3 sequences; roughly 50% are singletons. Material for sequencing was blood. The receptors derive from a girl aged 10-17 years with multiple sclerosis.

The chain couples TRBV15 to TRBJ1-2, with a weak D call TRBD1 (6 bases). The V gene's germline CDR1 is LNHNV and CDR2 YYDKDF (reference sequence). This CDR3 spans 15 amino acids. Trimming took 4 bases from V and 1 from J, leaving 13 bases between them. The CDR3 here is CATSKAGEDNYGYTF. Written as DNA, the CDR3 is TGTGCCACCAGCAAAGCAGGGGAAGATAACTATGGCTACACCTTC. The full variable domain, completed using reference TRBV15 and TRBJ1-2, is DAMVIQNPRYQVTQFGKPVTLSCSQTLNHNVMYWYQQKSSQAPKLLFHYYDKDFNNEADTPDNFQSRRPNTSFCFLDIRSPGLGDTAMYLCATSKAGEDNYGYTFGSGTRLTVV.

This clonotype was seen only once. V usage is TRBV27 and J usage is TRBJ1-2, with a tentative D call TRBD1 (5 bases). Trimming took off 7 bases at V and 5 bases at J, with 17 bases between the two ends. The germline CDR1 and CDR2 sequences are MNHEY and SMNVEV (reference sequence). This CDR3 region has 14 residues. In DNA form, the CDR3 reads TGTGCCAGCACCGGCTGGGGGGTTCCTTATGGCTACACCTTC. It translates to CASTGWGVPYGYTF.

V is TRBV6-2 or TRBV6-3 and J is TRBJ2-6; D is possibly TRBD2 (6 bases). V lost 7 bases and J lost 1, with 11 bases in between. The germline V gene has CDR1 MNHEY and CDR2 SVGEGT. The CDR3 spans 15 residues. CDR3 sequence: CASMAGGSGANVLTF. CDR3 bases: TGTGCCAGCATGGCTGGAGGGTCTGGGGCCAACGTCCTGACTTTC.

This clonotype occurred a few times. The chain joins TRBV6-1 to TRBJ2-5; no clear D gene. V was cut by 1 base and J by 1 base, with 4 bases left in between. The CDR3 sequence is 13 residues long. CDR1 MNHNS and CDR2 SASEGT come from the germline V gene. CDR3 DNA sequence: TGTGCCAGCAGTGAAGTCAGCCAAGAGACCCAGTACTTC. Protein: CASSEVSQETQYF.

As regards this clonotype: One end of the junction is discordant with germline, which a read error may explain. The CDR3 DNA reads TGCAGCGGTGGGGGATACAATGTGCAGTTCTTC. This encodes CSGGGYNVQFF. The rearrangement links TRBV29-1 to TRBJ2-1; D is perhaps TRBD1 or TRBD2 (5 bases each). The CDR3 loop spans 11 amino acids. Germline V gene sequence: CDR1 SQVTM, CDR2 ANQGSEA.

This chain joins TRBV6-5 and TRBJ2-7, with D perhaps TRBD2 (6 bases). Per germline, CDR1 MNHEY and CDR2 SVGAGI. V gave up 0 bases and J gave up 10 bases, with 22 bases separating them. The CDR3 totals 16 residues. CDR3 in DNA: TGTGCCAGCAGTTACTCGAAGGCAGGGACTGGAAAGGCCCAGTACTTC. Translation gives CASSYSKAGTGKAQYF.

The chain is built from TRBV3-1 and TRBJ2-5, with unresolved D. Matching the DNA end better, TRBJ2-7 makes the J call doubtful. Germline CDR1 LGHDT, CDR2 YNNKEL (reference sequence). The CDR3 is made up of 16 amino acids. The CDR3 sequence: CASSQDPVTARDEQYF. In DNA form, the CDR3 reads TGTGCCAGCAGCCAAGATCCGGTAACAGCCCGCGACGAGCAGTACTTC.

This CDR3 is CASSPRRGTDTQYF. CDR3 DNA: TGTGCCAGCAGCCCCAGACGGGGAACAGATACGCAGTATTTT. The chain carries TRBV7-2 and TRBJ2-3; tentatively, D is TRBD2 (5 bases). Trimming pared 5 bases from V and 3 bases from J, leaving 12 bases between. Germline CDR1 and CDR2: SGHTA and FQGNSA. This CDR3 is 14 amino acids long. The variable domain in full, completed from reference TRBV7-2 and TRBJ2-3, reads GAGVSQSPSNKVTEKGKDVELRCDPISGHTALYWYRQSLGQGLEFLIYFQGNSAPDKSGLPSDRFSAERTGGSVSTLTIQRTQQEDSAVYLCASSPRRGTDTQYFGPGTRLTVL.

The V call is TRBV10-3, the J call TRBJ1-1; tentatively, D is TRBD1 (5 bases). Trimming stripped 1 base from V and 0 bases from J, with 12 bases between. The CDR3 sequence is 16 residues long. Germline loops: CDR1 ENHRY, CDR2 SYGVKD. The CDR3 DNA reads as TGTGCCATCAGTGAGTACGCCGGGACCCTGAACACTGAAGCTTTCTTT. Protein: CAISEYAGTLNTEAFF.

V and J are TRBV20-1 and TRBJ1-2, with 8 bases identical to TRBD1. This CDR3 region has 17 residues. V dropped 5 bases and J dropped 0; count of bases not matched to a gene: 14. Germline V gene lookup returns CDR1 DFQATT and CDR2 SNEGSKA (reference sequence). CDR3 amino acids: CSASPPRGRGPNYGYTF. In nucleotides, the CDR3 is TGCAGTGCTTCGCCCCCCAGGGGCAGGGGGCCTAACTATGGCTACACCTTC.

The V and J genes are TRBV4-1 and TRBJ2-3; a possible D gene is TRBD1 (6 bases). The CDR3 extends over 16 amino acids. In germline, CDR1 is MGHRA, CDR2 YSYEKL. With 3 bases removed from V and 8 bases from J, the gap between germline ends came to 21 bases. DNA for the CDR3: TGCGCCAGCAGCCACGGCTTAGGGGGTGGATTAAGTACGCAGTATTTT. Protein sequence: CASSHGLGGGLSTQYF.

The chain carries TRBV7-9 and TRBJ2-1; 8 bases are shared with TRBD2. The germline V gene encodes CDR1 SEHNR and CDR2 FQNEAQ (reference sequence). V lost 4 bases and J lost 12; bases outside the gene matches: 14. The length of the CDR3 is 15 residues. The CDR3 nucleotides are TGTGCCAGCAGCTCAACCCGGGGTAGCGGGGAAGGGCAGTTCTTC. This translates into CASSSTRGSGEGQFF.

The genes are TRBV12-3 or TRBV12-4 and TRBJ2-1; TRBD2 matches 13 bases. The CDR3 loop spans 16 amino acids. V was pared by 5 bases and J by 3 bases, with 4 bases of the junction left unmatched. CDR3 protein: CASSRTSGSIYNEQFF. The DNA for the CDR3 is TGTGCCAGCAGTAGGACTAGCGGGAGTATCTACAATGAGCAGTTCTTC.